This T cell receptor beta chain stems from a study of blood T cell repertoires in COVID-19 (dated by TCRdb to about 2020). With respect to the entire study: Samples covering the acute and convalescent phases of COVID-19 were provided by collaborators in the United States, Italy and Spain. The prospective study material was composed of cDNA or gDNA derived from T cells, B-cell-depleted T cells, or PBMCs. The dataset comprised deeply sampled blood TCRbeta repertoires from subjects exposed to, actively infected with, or recovered from COVID-19. A freely available public database, intended as a resource for researchers studying the immune response to SARS-CoV-2, is where the repertoires were released. The samples were drawn from the first 160 participants of the ongoing ImmuneRACE study and from roughly 1,300 subjects provided by 6 global collaborators. Nearly every sample came with metadata listing a de-identified subject ID, COVID-19 status, age in years and sex. HLA class I and class II types, where available, came from metadata supplied by the sample provider rather than from assay-based typing.

Collaborating institutions collected whole blood in K2EDTA tubes following their own protocols. For TCRbeta analysis, collaborators shipped samples as frozen whole blood, isolated PBMCs, or DNA extracted from either of those sample types. The germline V gene gives CDR1 as SGHTA and CDR2 as FQGTGA. Relative to germline, V is missing 5 bases and J is missing 1 base, with 4 bases of the junction outside any gene match. The CDR3 has 16 amino acids, counting the end cysteine and phenylalanine. Only the CDR3 DNA is retained, 48 bases long and in frame from the first base. Broad study findings and their caveats: The amount of clinical and demographic metadata varied by source and participant and was provided uncurated.

TCRbeta CDR3 regions were amplified from genomic DNA using the immunoSEQ Assay, a bias-controlled multiplex PCR. Per the source publication's procedure: Nucleated cell counts per sample were estimated from amplification of reference gene primers within the assay. To quantify the absolute abundance of each unique TCRbeta CDR3 rearrangement, sequence reads were collapsed and filtered. For each sample, productive Simpson clonality was calculated by taking the square root of Simpson's diversity index across productive rearrangements. The immuneACCESS repertoire file appears here via TCRdb, limited to in-frame rearrangements. These files lack a portion of the clones; in checked studies, under half of the deficit traces to unresolved V genes, and the cause of the others is not known. V, J and clone size are those of that table, while D and trimming were read from the DNA. A total of about 110,000 clones appear in this sample, about 75% of them only once. The ten largest make up around 15% of the sample.

For this clone: Its recognized antigen is unknown. There are no base qualities to consult, and no much larger clone falls within one base.

Recombination joined TRBV7-3 with TRBJ2-2, with 10 bases in between that match TRBD2. The source material was peripheral blood. This TCR was sampled from a woman aged 80 or older with active or convalescent COVID-19. The bases are TGTGCCAGCAGCCCAATAGCGGGAGGGAACACCGGGGAGCTGTTTTTT. It specifies CASSPIAGGNTGELFF.